The rows below give T cell receptor beta chains drawn from one sample of a study of blood T cell repertoires in COVID-19. Profiling relied on immunoSEQ multiplex PCR, and the TCRdb table lists in-frame clones only, not all of them. The profile shows 250,000 to 400,000 clones, around 87% of them singletons. Sequenced: PBMCs or T cells enriched from blood (not recorded which). The source is a woman younger than 45 who had recovered from COVID-19. Each CDR3 is given with its conserved first and last residue.

v_call	cdr3_aa
TRBV9	CASSRHQVTTGELFF
TRBV7-8	CASSFGTGYSPLHF
TRBV7-3	CASSLTGGSYEQYF
TRBV5-5	CASSPGTGDWEKLFF
TRBV6-5	CASSSDGSDQPQHF
TRBV10-3	CAISDDRGISGANVLTF
TRBV5-1	CASSPGQGLETQYF
TRBV4-1	CASSQAPGGWEKLFF
TRBV7-9	CASSLGLTGGYTF
TRBV5-6	CASSLRGQGHGYTF
TRBV7-8	CASSLTGLDSPLHF
TRBV5-6	CASSPRFDNSYEQYF
TRBV7-9	CASSIENYPRIMEVTF
TRBV6-4	CASSDNGAGDTQYF
TRBV9	CASSGFVGGIYNEQFF
TRBV11-1	CASSLEDFRTDTQYF
TRBV11-2	CASSRGYVLTF
TRBV5-1	CASSLGEGKNTEAFF
TRBV29-1	CSVVGSGGTFNYGYTF
TRBV5-1	CASSPEPGTGAYGYTF